The rows below give T cell receptor beta chains drawn from one sample of a study. TCRdb analysed the RT-PCR reads with MiXCR anew, one entry per CDR3 protein. The data show 650,000 to 800,000 distinct CDR3 sequences, 12% to 15% seen once. The material sequenced was memory CD4+ T cells from blood. The source is a female donor in good health, serving as a healthy control. CDR3s include the opening cysteine and the closing phenylalanine or tryptophan. A D gene is named only where the DNA matches it firmly. Not all rows give a size; the values are once, few, many and, for expanded clones, a class.

TRBD2	-	TRBV6-1	TRBJ2-3	TGTGCCAGCAGTGGAGGGACTAGCGATGGCACAGATACGCAGTATTTT	CASSGGTSDGTDTQYF
TRBD2	many	TRBV5-1	TRBJ2-3	TGCGCCAGCAGCTACCAAGCGGGAGATTCAACAGATACGCAGTATTTT	CASSYQAGDSTDTQYF
TRBD2	few	TRBV6-5	TRBJ2-2	TGTGCCAGCAGTCGAGGACTAGCGGGAATTCCTACACCGGGGGAGCTGTTTTTT	CASSRGLAGIPTPGELFF
TRBD2	few	TRBV20-1	TRBJ2-7	TGCAGTGCTAGGAGGGTGACAGGGGTACTAGCGGGAGGGGTTGGTTACGAGCAGTACTTC	CSARRVTGVLAGGVGYEQYF
-	many	TRBV5-6	TRBJ2-1	TGTGCCAGCAGCTTGGCGGGTCCGCCGTCCTACAATGAGCAGTTCTTC	CASSLAGPPSYNEQFF
-	few	TRBV20-1	TRBJ2-6	TGCAGTGCTAGAGACAGGGTTCGCTCTGGGGCCAACGTCCTGACTTTC	CSARDRVRSGANVLTF
-	-	TRBV29-1	TRBJ2-6	TGCAGCGTTGAATCCCGGGGGTCTGGGGCCAACGTCCTGACTTTC	CSVESRGSGANVLTF
-	-	TRBV7-2	TRBJ2-1	TGTGCCAGCAGCCCAGATACGGGAATCCCCTACAATGAGCAGTTCTTC	CASSPDTGIPYNEQFF
-	many	TRBV4-3	TRBJ2-2	TGCGCCAGCAGCCAAGACTCGGGCGGGAACACCGGGGAGCTGTTTTTT	CASSQDSGGNTGELFF
-	few	TRBV6-1	TRBJ1-1	TGTGCCAGCAGGGGGGGGACGGCTGAAGCTTTCTTT	CASRGGTAEAFF
TRBD2	few	TRBV29-1	TRBJ2-1	TGCAGCGTTGAAGATAGCGGGAGGGCCACTGAGCAGTTCTTC	CSVEDSGRATEQFF
-	few	TRBV20-1	TRBJ1-6	TGCAGCGGGGGACCGAATAATTCACCCCTCCACTTT	CSGGPNNSPLHF
-	-	TRBV3-1	TRBJ1-1	TGTGCCAGCAGCCATAAAGAGAGGAACACTGAAGCTTTCTTT	CASSHKERNTEAFF
TRBD2	-	TRBV28	TRBJ2-1	TGTGCCAGCAGCCAAGGACTAGCGCCCGACAATGAGCAGTTCTTC	CASSQGLAPDNEQFF
TRBD1	-	TRBV6-6	TRBJ2-1	TGTGCCAGCATTATGACAGGGGGCGCCTACAATGAGCAGTTCTTC	CASIMTGGAYNEQFF
-	-	TRBV4-2	TRBJ1-4	TGTGCCAGCAGCCTACGCCAACAGACAGTCGGGGGGTCGGATGAAAAACTGTTTTTT	CASSLRQQTVGGSDEKLFF
-	few	TRBV7-9	TRBJ2-1	TGTGCCAGCAATCGAAACGGTCGTAATGAGCAGTTCTTC	CASNRNGRNEQFF
-	-	TRBV12-3/TRBV12-4	TRBJ1-1	TGTGCCAGCAGCCCCGTGGTCACTGAAGCTTTCTTT	CASSPVVTEAFF
-	few	TRBV20-1	TRBJ2-5	TGCAGTGCTGTCAGAGAGACCCAGTACTTC	CSAVRETQYF
TRBD2	few	TRBV20-1	TRBJ2-5	TGCAGTGCTAGAGCTCTGTTAGCGGGAGGGGTAAAAGAGACCCAGTACTTC	CSARALLAGGVKETQYF
-	-	TRBV7-8	TRBJ1-6	TGTGCCAGCAGCCTAAAAGTTGGATCTCACTCCTATAATTCACCCCTCCACTTT	CASSLKVGSHSYNSPLHF
-	many	TRBV29-1	TRBJ2-4	TGCAGCGTTGCTTTCAGTGGAAACATTCAGTACTTC	CSVAFSGNIQYF
-	many	TRBV6-5	TRBJ1-1	TGTGCCAGCAGTGCTTGGGATTTAGGGAACACTGAAGCTTTCTTT	CASSAWDLGNTEAFF